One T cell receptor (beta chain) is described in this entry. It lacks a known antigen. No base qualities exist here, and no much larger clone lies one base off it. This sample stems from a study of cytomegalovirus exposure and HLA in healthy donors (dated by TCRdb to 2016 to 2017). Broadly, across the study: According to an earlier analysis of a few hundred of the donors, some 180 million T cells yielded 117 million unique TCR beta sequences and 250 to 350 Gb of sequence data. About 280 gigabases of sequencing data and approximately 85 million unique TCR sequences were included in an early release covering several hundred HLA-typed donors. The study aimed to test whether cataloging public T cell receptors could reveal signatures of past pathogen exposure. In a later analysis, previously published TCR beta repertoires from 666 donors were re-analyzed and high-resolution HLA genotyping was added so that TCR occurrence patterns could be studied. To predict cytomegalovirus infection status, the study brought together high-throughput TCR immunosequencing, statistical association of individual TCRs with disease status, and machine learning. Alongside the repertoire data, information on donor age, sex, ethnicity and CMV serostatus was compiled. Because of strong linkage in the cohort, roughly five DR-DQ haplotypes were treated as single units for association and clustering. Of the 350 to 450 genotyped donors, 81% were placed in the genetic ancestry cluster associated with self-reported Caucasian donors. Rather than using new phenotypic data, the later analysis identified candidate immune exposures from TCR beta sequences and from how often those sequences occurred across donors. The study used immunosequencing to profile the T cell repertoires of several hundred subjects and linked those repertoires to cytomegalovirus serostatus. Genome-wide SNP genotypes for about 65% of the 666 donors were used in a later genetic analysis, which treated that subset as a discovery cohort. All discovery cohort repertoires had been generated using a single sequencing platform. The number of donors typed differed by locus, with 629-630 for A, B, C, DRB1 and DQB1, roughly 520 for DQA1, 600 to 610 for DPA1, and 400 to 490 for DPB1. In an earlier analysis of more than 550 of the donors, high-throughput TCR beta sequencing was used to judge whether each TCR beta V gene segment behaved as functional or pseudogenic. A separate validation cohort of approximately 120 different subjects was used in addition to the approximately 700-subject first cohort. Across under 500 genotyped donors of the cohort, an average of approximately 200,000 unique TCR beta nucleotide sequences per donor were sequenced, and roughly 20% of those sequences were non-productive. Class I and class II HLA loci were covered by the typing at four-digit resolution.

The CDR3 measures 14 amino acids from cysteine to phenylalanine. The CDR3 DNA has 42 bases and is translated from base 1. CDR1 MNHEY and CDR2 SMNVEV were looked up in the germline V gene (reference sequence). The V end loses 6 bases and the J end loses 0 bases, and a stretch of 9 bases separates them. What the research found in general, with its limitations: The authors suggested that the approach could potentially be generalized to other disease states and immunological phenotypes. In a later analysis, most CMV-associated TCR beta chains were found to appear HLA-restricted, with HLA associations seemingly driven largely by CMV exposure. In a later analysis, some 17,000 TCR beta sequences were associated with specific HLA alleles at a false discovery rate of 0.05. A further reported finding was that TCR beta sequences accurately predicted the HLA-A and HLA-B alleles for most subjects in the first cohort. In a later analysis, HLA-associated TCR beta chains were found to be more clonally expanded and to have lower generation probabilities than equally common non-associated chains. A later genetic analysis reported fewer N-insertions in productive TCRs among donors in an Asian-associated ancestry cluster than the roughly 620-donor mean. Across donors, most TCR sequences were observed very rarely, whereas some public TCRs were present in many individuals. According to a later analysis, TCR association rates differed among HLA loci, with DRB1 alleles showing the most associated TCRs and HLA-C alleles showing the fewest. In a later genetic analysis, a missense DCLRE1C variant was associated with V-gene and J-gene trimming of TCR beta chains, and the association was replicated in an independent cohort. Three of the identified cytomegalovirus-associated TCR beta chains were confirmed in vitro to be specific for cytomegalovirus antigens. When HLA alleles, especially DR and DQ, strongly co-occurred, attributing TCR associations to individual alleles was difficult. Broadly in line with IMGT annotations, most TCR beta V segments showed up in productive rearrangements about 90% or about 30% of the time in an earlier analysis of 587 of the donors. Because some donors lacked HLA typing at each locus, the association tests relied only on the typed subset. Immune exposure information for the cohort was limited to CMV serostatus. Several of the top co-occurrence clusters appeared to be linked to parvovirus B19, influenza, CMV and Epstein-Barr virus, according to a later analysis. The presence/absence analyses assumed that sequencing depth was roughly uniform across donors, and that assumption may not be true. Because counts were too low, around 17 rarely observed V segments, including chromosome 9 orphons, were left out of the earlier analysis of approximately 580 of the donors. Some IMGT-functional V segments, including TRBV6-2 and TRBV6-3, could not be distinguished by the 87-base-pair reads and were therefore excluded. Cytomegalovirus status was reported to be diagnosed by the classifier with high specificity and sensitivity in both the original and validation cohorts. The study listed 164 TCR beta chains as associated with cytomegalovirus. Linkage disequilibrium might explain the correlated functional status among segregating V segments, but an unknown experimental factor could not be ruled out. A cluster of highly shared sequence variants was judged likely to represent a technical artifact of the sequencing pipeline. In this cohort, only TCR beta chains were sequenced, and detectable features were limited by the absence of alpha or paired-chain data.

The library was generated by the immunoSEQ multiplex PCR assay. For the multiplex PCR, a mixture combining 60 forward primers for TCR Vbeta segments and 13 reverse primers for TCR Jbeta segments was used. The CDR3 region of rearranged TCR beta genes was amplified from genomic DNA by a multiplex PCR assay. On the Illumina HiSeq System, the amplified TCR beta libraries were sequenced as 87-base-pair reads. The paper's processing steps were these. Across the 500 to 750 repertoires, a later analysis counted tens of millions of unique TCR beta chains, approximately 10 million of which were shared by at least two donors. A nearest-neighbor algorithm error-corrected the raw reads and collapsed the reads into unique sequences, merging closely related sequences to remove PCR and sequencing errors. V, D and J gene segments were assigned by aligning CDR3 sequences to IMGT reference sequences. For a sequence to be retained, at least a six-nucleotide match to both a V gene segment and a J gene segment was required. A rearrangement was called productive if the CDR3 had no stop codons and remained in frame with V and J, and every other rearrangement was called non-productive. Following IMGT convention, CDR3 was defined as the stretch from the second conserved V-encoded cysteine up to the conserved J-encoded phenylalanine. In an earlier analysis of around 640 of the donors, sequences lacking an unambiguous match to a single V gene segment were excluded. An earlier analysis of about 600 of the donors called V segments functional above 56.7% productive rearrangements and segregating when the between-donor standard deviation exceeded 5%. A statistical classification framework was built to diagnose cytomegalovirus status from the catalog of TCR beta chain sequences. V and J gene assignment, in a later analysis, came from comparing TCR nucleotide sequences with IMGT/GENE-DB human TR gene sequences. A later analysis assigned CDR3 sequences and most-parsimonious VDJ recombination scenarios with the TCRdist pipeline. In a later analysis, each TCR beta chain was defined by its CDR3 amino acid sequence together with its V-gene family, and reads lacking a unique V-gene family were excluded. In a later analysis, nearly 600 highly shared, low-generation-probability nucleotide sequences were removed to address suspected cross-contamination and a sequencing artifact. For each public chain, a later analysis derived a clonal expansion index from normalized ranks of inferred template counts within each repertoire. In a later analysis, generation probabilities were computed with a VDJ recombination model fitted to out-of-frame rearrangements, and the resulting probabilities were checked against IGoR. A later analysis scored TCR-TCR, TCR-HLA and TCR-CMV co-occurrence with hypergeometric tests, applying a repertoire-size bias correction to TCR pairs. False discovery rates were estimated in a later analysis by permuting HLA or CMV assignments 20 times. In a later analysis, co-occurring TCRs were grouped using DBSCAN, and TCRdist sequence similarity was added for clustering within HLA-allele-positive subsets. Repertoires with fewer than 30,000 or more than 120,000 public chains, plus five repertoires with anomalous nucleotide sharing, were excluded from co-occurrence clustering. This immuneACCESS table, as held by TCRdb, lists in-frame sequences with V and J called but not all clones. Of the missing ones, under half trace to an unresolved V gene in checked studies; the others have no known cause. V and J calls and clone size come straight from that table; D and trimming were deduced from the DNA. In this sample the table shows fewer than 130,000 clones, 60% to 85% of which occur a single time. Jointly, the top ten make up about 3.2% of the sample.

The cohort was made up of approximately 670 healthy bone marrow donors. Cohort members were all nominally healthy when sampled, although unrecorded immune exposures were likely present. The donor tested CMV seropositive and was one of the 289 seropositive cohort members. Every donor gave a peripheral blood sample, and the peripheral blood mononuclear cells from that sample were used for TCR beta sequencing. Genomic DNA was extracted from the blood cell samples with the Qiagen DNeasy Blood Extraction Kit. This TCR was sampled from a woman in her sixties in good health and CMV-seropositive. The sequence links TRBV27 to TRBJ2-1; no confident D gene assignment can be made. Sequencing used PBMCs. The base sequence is TGTGCCAGCAGCTTAGGTAGCTCCTACAATGAGCAGTTCTTC. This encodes CASSLGSSYNEQFF.